Below are 29 T cell receptor beta chains sequenced from a single sample in a study of blood T cell repertoires in COVID-19. Profiling relied on immunoSEQ multiplex PCR, and the TCRdb table lists in-frame clones only, not all of them. The sample comprises 300,000 to 450,000 clones, 88% of which are singletons, and just over 1% rests with the top ten. The sequencing input was PBMCs or T cells enriched from blood (not recorded which). These TCRs come from a woman aged 25 to 39 who had been exposed to COVID-19.

The chain combines TRBV18 with TRBJ2-3; D is undetermined. V was clipped by 2 bases and J by 2 bases, with 11 bases between them. The CDR3 covers 15 residues. Germline V lookup: CDR1 KGHSH, CDR2 LQKENI. The CDR3: CASSPKAKFTDTQYF. The CDR3 nucleotides are TGTGCCAGCTCACCAAAAGCGAAATTCACAGATACGCAGTATTTT.

The rearrangement links TRBV9 to TRBJ2-7; D gene uncertain. The germline CDR1 and CDR2 sequences are SGDLS and YYNGEE. V dropped 4 bases and J dropped 1 base, with 12 bases sitting between them. The CDR3 totals 14 residues. Here the CDR3 reads CASSPGTWSYEQYF. CDR3 sequence (DNA): TGTGCCAGCAGCCCAGGAACGTGGTCCTACGAGCAGTACTTC.

CDR3 in amino acids: CASRGASGRGNGYTF. The DNA of the CDR3 is TGTGCCAGCAGGGGGGCCAGCGGCAGGGGGAATGGCTACACCTTC. J is TRBJ1-2 and V is TRBV28; 7 positions agree with TRBD1. This CDR3 has 15 residues. CDR1 and CDR2 from the germline V gene are MDHEN and SYDVKM. V shed 6 bases, J shed 6 bases, and the junction held 13 bases outside the gene matches.

The chain recombines TRBV6-1 with TRBJ2-5; perhaps TRBD1 as D (6 bases). Trimming shortened V by 2 bases and J by 3 bases, and 7 bases separated the two germline ends. Germline V lookup: CDR1 MNHNS, CDR2 SASEGT. The CDR3 sequence is 13 residues long. CDR3 sequence (DNA): TGTGCCAGCAGTGAAACAGGGAAAGAGACCCAGTACTTC. Translation: CASSETGKETQYF.

CDR3 sequence reads: CASRLVPSGSPYNEQFF. CDR3 DNA: TGTGCAAGTCGCTTAGTACCTAGCGGGAGCCCCTACAATGAGCAGTTCTTC. The V call is TRBV12-2, the J call TRBJ2-1; the D segment call TRBD2 is taken from the table without a DNA check. TRBV12-2 represents a pseudogene. This CDR3 is 17 amino acids long.

The chain has TRBV28 and TRBJ1-4, with TRBD1 identical over 9 bases. The germline V gene encodes CDR1 MDHEN and CDR2 SYDVKM. The CDR3 loop spans 16 amino acids. The V segment lost 6 bases and the J segment 7 bases; nucleotides outside the gene matches: 12. CDR3 protein: CASSPPYRGPFEKLFF. The CDR3 bases are TGTGCCAGCAGCCCCCCCTACAGGGGGCCGTTTGAAAAACTGTTTTTT.

The genes are TRBV7-9 and TRBJ2-5, with 11 bases aligning to TRBD2. Germline V gene data show CDR1 as SEHNR and CDR2 as FQNEAQ (reference sequence). This CDR3 region has 15 residues. V shed 5 bases, J shed 2 bases, and the junction held 4 bases outside the gene matches. The CDR3 protein is CASSPTSGTQETQYF. The DNA for the CDR3 is TGTGCCAGCAGCCCGACTAGCGGGACTCAAGAGACCCAGTACTTC.

V gene TRBV6-2 or TRBV6-3 combines with J gene TRBJ1-4; no reliable D call. V shed 5 bases and J shed 11 bases, with 21 bases lying between them. The germline V gene has CDR1 MNHEY and CDR2 SVGEGT. This CDR3 is 15 amino acids long. CDR3 sequence reads: CASSNPDSPTGKLFF. The CDR3 coding sequence is TGTGCCAGCAGTAACCCGGACTCCCCGACGGGGAAACTGTTTTTT.

The chain is built from TRBV7-2 and TRBJ1-5; no clear D gene. The CDR3 sequence is 13 residues long. Deletions cut 3 bases from V and 4 bases from J, with 7 bases between. Germline loops: CDR1 SGHTA, CDR2 FQGNSA. The CDR3 coding sequence is TGTGCCAGCAGCTTGTGGCAGAATCAGCCCCAGCATTTT. It yields the protein CASSLWQNQPQHF.

The chain carries TRBV10-3 and TRBJ1-1; 7 bases are a match to TRBD1. Germline CDR1 ENHRY, CDR2 SYGVKD. The V and J ends lost 11 bases and 1 base, in that order; junction bases with no gene match: 10. This CDR3 region has 14 residues. The chain's CDR3 is CAAGGMGRNTEAFF. The CDR3 DNA reads as TGTGCCGCAGGGGGTATGGGGAGGAACACTGAAGCTTTCTTT.

The rearrangement uses TRBV10-3 and TRBJ2-3, with TRBD1 as a possible D gene (6 bases). The CDR3 covers 16 residues. V dropped 1 base and J dropped 1 base, with 12 bases sitting between them. The germline V gene encodes CDR1 ENHRY and CDR2 SYGVKD. CDR3 loop: CAISELGQKGTDTQYF. The CDR3 nucleotides read TGTGCCATCAGTGAGTTGGGACAAAAAGGCACAGATACGCAGTATTTT.

The rearrangement links TRBV5-1 to TRBJ2-1; 8 nucleotides align to TRBD1. CDR3 size: 16 residues. Germline loops: CDR1 SGHRS, CDR2 YFSETQ. V lost 3 bases to trimming and J lost 7 bases; unmatched junction nucleotides: 12. The CDR3 spells CASSWGAGGYVNEQFF. CDR3 sequence (DNA): TGCGCCAGCAGCTGGGGGGCAGGGGGCTATGTGAATGAGCAGTTCTTC. Full variable domain (remainder filled in from reference TRBV5-1 and TRBJ2-1): KAGVTQTPRYLIKTRGQQVTLSCSPISGHRSVSWYQQTPGQGLQFLFEYFSETQRNKGNFPGRFSGRQFSNSRSEMNVSTLELGDSALYLCASSWGAGGYVNEQFFGPGTRLTVL.

The chain couples TRBV3-1 (or the pseudogene TRBV3-2) to TRBJ2-1; 10 bases line up with TRBD2. The CDR3 totals 15 residues. With V trimmed by 2 bases and J by 12 bases, 10 bases remained unmatched. The germline V gene has CDR1 LGHDT and CDR2 YNNKEL (reference sequence). In DNA, the CDR3 is TGTGCCAGCAGCCAAATGTCCCGGACTAGCGGTAGGCAGTTCTTC. Translated, it gives CASSQMSRTSGRQFF.

The CDR3 coding sequence is TGTGCCAGCTCACCAAGGCTGTCAGCCACTGCGGGCAATCAGCCCCAGCATTTT. Amino acids: CASSPRLSATAGNQPQHF. The rearrangement joins TRBV18 to TRBJ1-5; unclear D gene. V lost 2 bases and J lost 2, with 19 bases in between. Germline V lookup: CDR1 KGHSH, CDR2 LQKENI. This CDR3 has 18 residues.

The chain combines TRBV21-1 with TRBJ2-6; TRBD1 was called by the table and not checked on the DNA. TRBV21-1 is listed as a pseudogene. The CDR3 runs 17 residues. CDR3: CASSKWSRAAGANVLTF. DNA for the CDR3: TGTGCCAGCAGCAAATGGAGCAGGGCGGCTGGGGCCAACGTCCTGACTTTC.

The chain uses TRBV18 and TRBJ1-1; 10 positions agree with TRBD1. In germline, CDR1 is KGHSH, CDR2 LQKENI. Unmatched junction bases numbered 20, after V lost 3 bases and J lost 10 bases. The CDR3 length is 18 residues. This CDR3 is CASSPHGGTGVPGALAFF. DNA for the CDR3: TGTGCCAGCTCACCCCACGGCGGGACAGGGGTGCCGGGTGCTTTAGCTTTCTTT.

The chain has TRBV12-5 and TRBJ2-7, with TRBD1 identical over 7 bases. J lost 3 bases, V lost 3 bases, and 2 bases had no gene match. Looked up from germline, CDR1 is LGHNT and CDR2 is FRNRAP. The CDR3 consists of 13 residues. CDR3 region: CASGFQGVYEQYF. The CDR3 DNA sequence: TGTGCTAGTGGTTTTCAGGGGGTCTACGAGCAGTACTTC.

The chain links TRBV5-1 to TRBJ1-3; 8 bases map to TRBD1. The germline CDR1 and CDR2 sequences are SGHRS and YFSETQ. The CDR3 runs 17 residues. The J segment lost 4 bases and the V segment lost 0 bases, leaving 9 bases of the junction unmatched. The CDR3 DNA reads as TGCGCCAGCAGCTTGGGGGCCGGGACAGGCATGGGAAACACCATATATTTT. Protein product: CASSLGAGTGMGNTIYF.

V and J are TRBV30 and TRBJ2-3; TRBD2 aligns across 8 bases. The germline gives CDR1 GTSNPN, CDR2 SVGIG (reference sequence). V gave up 2 bases and J gave up 4 bases; unmatched junction bases: 11. This CDR3 has 16 residues. CDR3 DNA: TGTGCCTGGAGTTCAGGTGTTAGCGGGATAGCAGATACGCAGTATTTT. It codes for CAWSSGVSGIADTQYF.

Here the CDR3 reads CASSLQGNILYNEQFF. The CDR3 DNA sequence: TGTGCCAGCAGCTTACAGGGGAACATCCTCTACAATGAGCAGTTCTTC. The V call is TRBV7-9, the J call TRBJ2-1; D may be TRBD1 (6 bases). V dropped 2 bases and J dropped 3 bases, with 14 bases sitting between them. Germline CDR1 and CDR2: SEHNR and FQNEAQ (reference sequence). The CDR3 covers 16 residues.

This clone was counted a few times. V gene TRBV3-1 (or the pseudogene TRBV3-2) combines with J gene TRBJ2-3; TRBD2 aligns across 10 bases. The CDR3 is 15 residues long. The ends lost 4 bases at V and 3 bases at J; junction bases unmatched: 4. Germline CDR1 is LGHDT and CDR2 is YNNKEL (reference sequence). CDR3 DNA: TGTGCCAGCAGCCGAATAGCGGGAGGAACAGATACGCAGTATTTT. It translates to CASSRIAGGTDTQYF.

The chain recombines TRBV6-5 with TRBJ1-3; D is perhaps TRBD1 (5 bases). The CDR3 totals 14 residues. Germline V gives CDR1 MNHEY, CDR2 SVGAGI. V shed 2 bases and J shed 4 bases, with 9 bases lying between them. CDR3 coding DNA: TGTGCCAGCAGTTACGGTGGGGCCGGAAACACCATATATTTT. This gives the protein CASSYGGAGNTIYF.

This clone was recorded a few times. The genes are TRBV19 and TRBJ1-5; D is uncertain. Germline values: CDR1 LNHDA, CDR2 SQIVND (reference sequence). The CDR3 is 18 amino acids. Deletions cut 0 bases from V and 1 base from J, with 16 bases between. CDR3 in amino acids: CASSIDRLFSVSNQPQHF. DNA of the CDR3: TGTGCCAGTAGTATAGATCGTCTATTTTCGGTGAGCAATCAGCCCCAGCATTTT.

The chain couples TRBV19 to TRBJ1-6; TRBD1 matches at 11 bases. The V segment lost 5 bases and the J segment 11 bases; nucleotides outside the gene matches: 8. Germline values: CDR1 LNHDA, CDR2 SQIVND (reference sequence). CDR3 length equals 15 residues. The CDR3 loop reads CASSAGTGGSTPLHF. In DNA form, the CDR3 reads TGTGCCAGTAGTGCCGGGACAGGGGGTTCGACACCCCTCCACTTT.

Concerning this clone itself: One end of the junction fails to match germline, which may point to a read error. The chain uses TRBV7-7 and TRBJ2-7; possible D gene TRBD1, 5 bases. This CDR3 is 15 amino acids long. Germline lookup yields CDR1 SSHAT and CDR2 FNYEAQ (reference sequence). The CDR3 region is CASSLRTGPLYEQYF. CDR3 DNA sequence: TGTGCTAGCAGCTTACGAACAGGACCCCTATACGAGCAGTACTTC.

Notes on this clone: An end of the junction does not agree with germline; a read error may underlie this. J is TRBJ2-7 and V is TRBV7-9; 9 positions agree with TRBD2. This CDR3 contains 12 residues. The germline gives CDR1 SEHNR, CDR2 FQNEAQ (reference sequence). The CDR3 here is CASTREGLRPFF. The CDR3 DNA reads TGTGCCAGCACGCGGGAGGGCCTAAGACCATTCTTC.

This chain links TRBV5-8 with TRBJ2-7; D uncertain. In germline, CDR1 is SGHTS, CDR2 YDEGEE. With 0 bases removed from V and 4 bases from J, the gap between germline ends came to 5 bases. The CDR3 has 12 amino acids. CDR3 sequence reads: CASSLVQYEQYF. CDR3 coding DNA: TGTGCCAGCAGCTTGGTACAGTACGAGCAGTACTTC.

This clone has only a few counts. The CDR3 loop is CASSLRGQVQHF. The CDR3 DNA is TGTGCCAGCAGTTTGCGGGGGCAAGTCCAGCATTTT. The V gene is TRBV12-3 or TRBV12-4, the J gene TRBJ1-5, with D possibly being TRBD1 (6 bases). Trimming removed 3 bases from V and 12 bases from J, with 12 bases in between. CDR3 length equals 12 residues.

This rearrangement joins TRBV28 to TRBJ2-7; TRBD1 might be the D (5 bases). The CDR3 covers 14 residues. Germline V gives CDR1 MDHEN, CDR2 SYDVKM. Trimming stripped 6 bases from V and 3 bases from J, with 15 bases between. The CDR3 nucleotides are TGTGCCAGCAGCTCCCCGAGGACAAACTACGAGCAGTACTTC. Amino acid sequence: CASSSPRTNYEQYF.